This T cell receptor beta chain was observed in a study of blood T cell repertoires in COVID-19. V shed 2 bases and J 8 bases; nucleotides not matched to a gene: 4. This CDR3 is 14 amino acids long. The germline gives CDR1 WNHNN, CDR2 SYGVQD (reference sequence). Profiled with immunoSEQ multiplex PCR; TCRdb holds only in-frame clones, not every one. This sample has about 90,000 clones, with roughly 90% found just once. The sequence came from a woman aged 70 to 79 with acute or convalescent COVID-19. The material sequenced was peripheral blood. This rearrangement joins TRBV10-1 to TRBJ2-3; 10 nucleotides align to TRBD2. The CDR3 region is CASSEKREGGTQYF. The CDR3 nucleotides read TGCGCCAGCAGTGAGAAGCGGGAGGGGGGTACGCAGTATTTT.